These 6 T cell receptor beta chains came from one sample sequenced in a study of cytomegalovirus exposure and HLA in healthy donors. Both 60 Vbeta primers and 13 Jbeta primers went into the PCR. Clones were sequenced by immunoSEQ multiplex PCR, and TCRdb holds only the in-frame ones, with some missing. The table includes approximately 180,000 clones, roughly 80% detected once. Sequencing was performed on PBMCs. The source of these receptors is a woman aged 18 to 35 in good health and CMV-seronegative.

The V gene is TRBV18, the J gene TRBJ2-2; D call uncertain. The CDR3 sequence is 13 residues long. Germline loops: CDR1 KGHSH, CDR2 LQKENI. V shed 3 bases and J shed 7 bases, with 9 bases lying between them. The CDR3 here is CASSPKQYGELFF. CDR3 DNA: TGTGCCAGCTCACCTAAACAATACGGGGAGCTGTTTTTT. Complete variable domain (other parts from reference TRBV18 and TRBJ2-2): NAGVMQNPRHLVRRRGQEARLRCSPMKGHSHVYWYRQLPEEGLKFMVYLQKENIIDESGMPKERFSAEFPKEGPSILRIQQVVRGDSAAYFCASSPKQYGELFFGEGSRLTVL.

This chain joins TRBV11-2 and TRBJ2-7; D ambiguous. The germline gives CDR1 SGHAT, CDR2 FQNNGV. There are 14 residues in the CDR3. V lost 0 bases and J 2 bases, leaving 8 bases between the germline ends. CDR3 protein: CASSLEAGTYEQYV. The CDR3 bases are TGTGCCAGCAGCTTAGAGGCAGGAACCTACGAGCAGTACGTC.

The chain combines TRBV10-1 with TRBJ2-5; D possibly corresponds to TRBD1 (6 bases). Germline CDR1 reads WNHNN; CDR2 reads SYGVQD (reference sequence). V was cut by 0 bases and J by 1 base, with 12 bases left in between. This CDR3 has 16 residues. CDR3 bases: TGCGCCAGCAGTGAGTCGGGGGCTGGAGTCCAAGAGACCCAGTACTTC. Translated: CASSESGAGVQETQYF.

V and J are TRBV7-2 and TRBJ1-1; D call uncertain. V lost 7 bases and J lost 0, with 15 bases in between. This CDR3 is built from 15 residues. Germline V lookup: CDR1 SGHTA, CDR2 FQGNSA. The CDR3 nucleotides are TGTGCCAGCACCCCTCAGGCAGCCTTGAACACTGAAGCTTTCTTT. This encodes CASTPQAALNTEAFF.

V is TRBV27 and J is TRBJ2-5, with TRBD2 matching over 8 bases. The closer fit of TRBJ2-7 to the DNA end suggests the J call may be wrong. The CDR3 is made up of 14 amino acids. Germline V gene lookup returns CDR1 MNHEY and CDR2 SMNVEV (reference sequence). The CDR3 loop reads CASSLEREIYEQYF. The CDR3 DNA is TGTGCCAGCAGTTTGGAGCGGGAGATCTACGAGCAGTACTTC.

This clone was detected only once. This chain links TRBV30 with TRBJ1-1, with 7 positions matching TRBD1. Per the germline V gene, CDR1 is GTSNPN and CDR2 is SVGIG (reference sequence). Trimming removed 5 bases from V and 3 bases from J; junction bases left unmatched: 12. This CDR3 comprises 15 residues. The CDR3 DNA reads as TGTGCCTGGTCTCAGGGGGTCGTCCCCGACACTGAAGCTTTCTTT. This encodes CAWSQGVVPDTEAFF.